This T cell receptor beta chain stems from a study of blood T cell repertoires in COVID-19. Repertoires were generated with immunoSEQ multiplex PCR, while TCRdb's copy carries only in-frame clones and drops some. Counted here are some 200,000 clones, approximately 84% occurring once; the ten biggest clones make up about 4.1%. In germline, CDR1 is MNHEY, CDR2 SVGAGI. The CDR3 totals 15 residues. The germline V and J ends were trimmed by 6 bases and 1 base, with 15 bases remaining between them. Sequencing was done on a sample of peripheral blood. The TCR sequence derives from a man aged 45 to 65 with acute or convalescent COVID-19. The rearrangement links TRBV6-5 to TRBJ1-1; perhaps TRBD1 as D (6 bases). CDR3 sequence (DNA): TGTGCCAGCAGGCAACAGGGCACCTCGAACACTGAAGCTTTCTTT. It yields the protein CASRQQGTSNTEAFF.